In this sample, the clone carrying this TCR beta chain turned up a few times. Its matching antigen is unknown. The data originate from a study of memory CD4+ T cells and cytomegalovirus serostatus. V lost 1 base and J lost 1, with 8 bases in between. The CDR3 totals 14 residues. Germline CDR1 and CDR2: SGHTA and FQGNSA. The assay was immunoSEQ multiplex PCR, and TCRdb's table has in-frame clones only and misses some. The sample gives tens of thousands of clones, 82% of which show up once; about 0.6% is in the top ten. General study findings and limits: Each of around 69 CMV-associated TCRbeta sequences occurred in one to five individuals. Suggested: most of the CMV-linked TCR signature lies in CD4+ memory cells. A US-trained random forest predicted CMV serostatus with median AUC around 0.91.

Single viable CD3+CD4+CD8-CD45RO+ cells were sorted as the memory CD4+ T cells. The specimen was memory CD4+ T cells from blood. This sequence originates from an adult in good health and CMV-seronegative. The V gene is TRBV7-2, the J gene TRBJ2-7, with a possible D match to TRBD1 (5 bases). This chain's CDR3 is CASSLVYRSYEQYF. The CDR3 nucleotides read TGTGCCAGCAGCTTAGTTTACAGGTCCTACGAGCAGTACTTC.